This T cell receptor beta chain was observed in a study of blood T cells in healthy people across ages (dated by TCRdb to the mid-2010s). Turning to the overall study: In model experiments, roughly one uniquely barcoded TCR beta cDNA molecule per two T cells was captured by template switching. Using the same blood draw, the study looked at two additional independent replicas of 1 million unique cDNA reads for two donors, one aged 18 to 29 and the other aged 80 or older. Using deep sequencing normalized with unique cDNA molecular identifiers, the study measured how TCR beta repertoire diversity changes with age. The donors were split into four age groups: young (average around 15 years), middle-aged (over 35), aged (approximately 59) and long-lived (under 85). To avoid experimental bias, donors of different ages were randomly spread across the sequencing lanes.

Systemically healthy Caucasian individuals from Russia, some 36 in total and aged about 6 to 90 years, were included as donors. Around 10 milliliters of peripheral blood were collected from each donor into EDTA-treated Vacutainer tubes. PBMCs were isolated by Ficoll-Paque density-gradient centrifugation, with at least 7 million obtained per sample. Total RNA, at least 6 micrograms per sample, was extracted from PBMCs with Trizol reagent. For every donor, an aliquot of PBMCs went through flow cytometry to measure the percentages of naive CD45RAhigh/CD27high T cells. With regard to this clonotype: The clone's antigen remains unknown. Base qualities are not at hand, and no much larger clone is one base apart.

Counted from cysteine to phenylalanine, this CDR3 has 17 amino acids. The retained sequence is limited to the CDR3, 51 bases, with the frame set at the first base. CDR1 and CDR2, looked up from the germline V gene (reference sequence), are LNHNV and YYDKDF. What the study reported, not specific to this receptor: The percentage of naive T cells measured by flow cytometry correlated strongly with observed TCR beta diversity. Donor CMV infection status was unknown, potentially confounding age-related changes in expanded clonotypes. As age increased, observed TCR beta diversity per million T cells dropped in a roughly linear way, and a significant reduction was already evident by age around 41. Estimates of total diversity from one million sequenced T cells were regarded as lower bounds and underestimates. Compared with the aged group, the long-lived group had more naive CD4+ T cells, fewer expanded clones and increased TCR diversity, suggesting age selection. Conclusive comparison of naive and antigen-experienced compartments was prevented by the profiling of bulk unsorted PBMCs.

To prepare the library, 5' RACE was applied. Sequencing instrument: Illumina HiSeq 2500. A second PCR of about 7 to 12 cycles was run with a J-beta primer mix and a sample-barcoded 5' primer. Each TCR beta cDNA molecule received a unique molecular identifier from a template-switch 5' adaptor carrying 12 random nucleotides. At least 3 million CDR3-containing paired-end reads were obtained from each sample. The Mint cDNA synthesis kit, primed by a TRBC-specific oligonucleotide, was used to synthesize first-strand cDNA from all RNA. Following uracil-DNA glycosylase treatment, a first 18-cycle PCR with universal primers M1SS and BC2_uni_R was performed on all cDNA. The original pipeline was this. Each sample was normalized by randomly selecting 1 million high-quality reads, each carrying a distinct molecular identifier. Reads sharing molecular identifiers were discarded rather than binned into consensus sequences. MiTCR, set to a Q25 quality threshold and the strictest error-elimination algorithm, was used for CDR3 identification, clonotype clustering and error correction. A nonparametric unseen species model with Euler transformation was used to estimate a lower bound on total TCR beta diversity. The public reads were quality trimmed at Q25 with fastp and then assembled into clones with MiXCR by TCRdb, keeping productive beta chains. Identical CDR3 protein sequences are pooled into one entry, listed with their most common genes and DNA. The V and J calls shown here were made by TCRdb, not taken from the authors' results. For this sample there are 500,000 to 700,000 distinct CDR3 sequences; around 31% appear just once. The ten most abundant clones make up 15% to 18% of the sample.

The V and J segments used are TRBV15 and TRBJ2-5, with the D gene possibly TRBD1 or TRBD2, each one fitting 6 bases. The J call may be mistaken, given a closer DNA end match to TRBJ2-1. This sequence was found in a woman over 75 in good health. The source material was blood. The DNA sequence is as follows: TGTGCCACCAGCAGAGATTTCTTCGGGGGCCCCCAAGAGACCCAGTTCTTC. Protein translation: CATSRDFFGGPQETQFF.